What follows describes a single T cell receptor beta chain. What it recognizes is unknown. The run of the v3.0 immunoSEQ assay was at survey level. This table comes from immunoSEQ multiplex PCR, and its TCRdb copy is limited to in-frame clones, with some not included. Here the sample spans about 39,000 clones, about nine tenths being singletons. These data originate in a study of long-term antiretroviral therapy in people with HIV. The study's findings and limits: Adherence to ART, viral resistance and therapy changes lacked any data. In HIV, the repertoires covered a tighter span of CDR3 lengths than in controls. Older ART regimens were possibly in use when the blood was collected between the mid-2000s and the late 2010s. An increase in diversity followed ART, yet levels stayed below transplant donor controls.

Germline values: CDR1 SGHAT, CDR2 FQNNGV. This CDR3 spans 13 amino acids. Trimming at V came to 7 bases and at J to 8 bases, leaving 9 bases not matched to a gene. The chain has TRBV11-2 and TRBJ1-2; 8 positions agree with TRBD1. The receptor was isolated from a woman in her 50s with HIV. The sample consisted of unsorted PBMCs, taken 1.2 years after starting antiretroviral therapy. The CDR3 region is CASNRQGMGGYTF. The CDR3 nucleotides are TGTGCCAGCAACCGACAGGGGATGGGAGGCTACACCTTC. Variable domain in full (rest from reference TRBV11-2 and TRBJ1-2): EAGVAQSPRYKIIEKRQSVAFWCNPISGHATLYWYQQILGQGPKLLIQFQNNGVVDDSQLPKDRFSAERLKGVDSTLKIQPAKLEDSAVYLCASNRQGMGGYTFGSGTRLTVV.